The sequence of this TCR beta chain was determined in a study of blood T cell repertoires in COVID-19. The authors' processing: Reference gene primer amplification in the assay estimated nucleated cell counts. TCRdb's copy holds only in-frame clones and misses some; the assay was immunoSEQ multiplex PCR. D and trimming were read from the DNA, whereas the V and J calls and clone size are those reported in that table. Altogether over 110,000 clones are present, roughly four fifths being singletons, with the ten largest covering under 15%. Germline CDR1 and CDR2: LNHDA and SQIVND (reference sequence). The V gene end was trimmed by 8 bases and the J gene end by 4 bases; junction bases not matched to a gene: 13. The CDR3 consists of 16 residues.

Sequencing used peripheral blood. J is TRBJ2-1 and V is TRBV19; 8 bases are shared with TRBD1. The origin of this receptor is a man older than 75 with acute or convalescent COVID-19. The CDR3 nucleotides are TGTGCCAGTTCACGGGGAGGACAGGGAAGGTACAATGAGCAGTTCTTC. Encoded protein: CASSRGGQGRYNEQFF.